A selection of T cell receptor beta chains follows, all from one sample in a study of CD8 T cells in acute hepatitis C reinfection. Sequenced by immunoSEQ multiplex PCR; TCRdb stores in-frame clones only, minus some. The data hold tens of thousands of clones, with 80% to 90% observed a single time. The specimen sequenced was naive CD8+ T cells from PBMCs. The origin of the receptors is a man aged 25 to 40 with chronic hepatitis C. Each CDR3 is given with its conserved first and last residue. Each record gives: J gene, V gene, clone size, D gene, CDR3 protein, CDR3 DNA. A D gene is named only where the DNA matches it firmly. Not all rows give a size; the values are once, few, many and, for expanded clones, a class.

J gene: TRBJ1-1
V gene: TRBV27
clone size: NA
D gene: NA
CDR3 protein: CASRFGYGTEAFF
CDR3 DNA: TGTGCCAGCAGATTTGGATACGGCACTGAAGCTTTCTTT

J gene: TRBJ2-2
V gene: TRBV30
clone size: NA
D gene: TRBD1
CDR3 protein: CAWETGVGELFF
CDR3 DNA: TGTGCCTGGGAGACAGGGGTTGGGGAGCTGTTTTTT

J gene: TRBJ2-3
V gene: TRBV5-5
clone size: NA
D gene: NA
CDR3 protein: CASSLVAADTQYF
CDR3 DNA: TGTGCCAGCAGCTTGGTTGCGGCGGATACGCAGTATTTT

J gene: TRBJ2-1
V gene: TRBV2
clone size: NA
D gene: NA
CDR3 protein: CASRGTRQNNEQFF
CDR3 DNA: TGTGCCAGCAGAGGGACAAGACAAAACAATGAGCAGTTCTTC

J gene: TRBJ2-3
V gene: TRBV11-2
clone size: NA
D gene: TRBD2
CDR3 protein: CASSQLAGDTTDTQYF
CDR3 DNA: TGTGCCAGCAGCCAATTAGCGGGGGACACCACAGATACGCAGTATTTT

J gene: TRBJ2-1
V gene: TRBV6-1
clone size: NA
D gene: TRBD2
CDR3 protein: CASKDPGGIEQFF
CDR3 DNA: TGTGCCAGCAAGGACCCCGGGGGGATCGAGCAGTTCTTC

J gene: TRBJ2-5
V gene: TRBV10-3
clone size: NA
D gene: NA
CDR3 protein: CAIRGAGAQETQYF
CDR3 DNA: TGTGCCATTAGGGGGGCGGGAGCGCAAGAGACCCAGTACTTC

J gene: TRBJ2-3
V gene: TRBV5-8
clone size: once
D gene: TRBD1
CDR3 protein: CASSLGAGGSTDTQYF
CDR3 DNA: TGTGCCAGCAGCTTAGGGGCAGGGGGAAGCACAGATACGCAGTATTTT

J gene: TRBJ1-1
V gene: TRBV5-1
clone size: once
D gene: TRBD1
CDR3 protein: CASSWDRGLTVEAFF
CDR3 DNA: TGCGCCAGCAGCTGGGACAGGGGATTAACCGTTGAAGCTTTCTTT

J gene: TRBJ1-4
V gene: TRBV6-5
clone size: NA
D gene: TRBD1
CDR3 protein: CASSYGDRGTNEKLFF
CDR3 DNA: TGTGCCAGCAGTTACGGGGACAGGGGAACTAATGAAAAACTGTTTTTT

J gene: TRBJ1-1
V gene: TRBV5-8
clone size: NA
D gene: NA
CDR3 protein: CASSGATGNTEAFF
CDR3 DNA: TGTGCCAGCAGCGGGGCGACAGGGAACACTGAAGCTTTCTTT

J gene: TRBJ2-2
V gene: TRBV5-8
clone size: NA
D gene: TRBD2
CDR3 protein: CASNWGTSGRVTGELFF
CDR3 DNA: TGTGCCAGCAACTGGGGAACTAGCGGGAGAGTCACCGGGGAGCTGTTTTTT

J gene: TRBJ2-7
V gene: TRBV6-1
clone size: NA
D gene: NA
CDR3 protein: CASSGFGVTSGYEQYF
CDR3 DNA: TGTGCCAGCAGTGGGTTTGGGGTCACGAGCGGTTACGAGCAGTACTTC

J gene: TRBJ2-3
V gene: TRBV13
clone size: NA
D gene: TRBD2
CDR3 protein: CASSLGTSATDTQYF
CDR3 DNA: TGTGCCAGCAGCCTCGGGACTAGCGCCACAGATACGCAGTATTTT

J gene: TRBJ2-7
V gene: TRBV27
clone size: once
D gene: NA
CDR3 protein: CASSFSPDRIRYEQYF
CDR3 DNA: TGTGCCAGCAGTTTTTCCCCCGACAGGATAAGGTACGAGCAGTACTTC

J gene: TRBJ2-3
V gene: TRBV4-3
clone size: NA
D gene: NA
CDR3 protein: CASSQGDSPSDTQYF
CDR3 DNA: TGCGCCAGCAGCCAGGGTGACAGTCCCTCAGATACGCAGTATTTT

J gene: TRBJ2-2
V gene: TRBV9
clone size: NA
D gene: NA
CDR3 protein: CASSVGGSATGELFF
CDR3 DNA: TGTGCCAGCAGCGTAGGTGGGAGCGCCACCGGGGAGCTGTTTTTT

J gene: TRBJ2-7
V gene: TRBV6-6
clone size: NA
D gene: NA
CDR3 protein: CASSYSSANEQYF
CDR3 DNA: TGTGCCAGCAGTTACTCGTCGGCGAACGAGCAGTACTTC

J gene: TRBJ1-1
V gene: TRBV4-1
clone size: NA
D gene: TRBD1
CDR3 protein: CASSQDLERTGPNTEAFF
CDR3 DNA: TGCGCCAGCAGCCAAGATCTAGAAAGGACAGGGCCAAACACTGAAGCTTTCTTT

J gene: TRBJ2-7
V gene: TRBV9
clone size: NA
D gene: NA
CDR3 protein: CASSVAGGIGEQYF
CDR3 DNA: TGTGCCAGCAGCGTAGCTGGCGGGATTGGGGAGCAGTACTTC

J gene: TRBJ2-7
V gene: TRBV11-2
clone size: NA
D gene: NA
CDR3 protein: CASSLEDTYEQYF
CDR3 DNA: TGTGCCAGCAGCTTGGAGGATACCTACGAGCAGTACTTC

J gene: TRBJ2-3
V gene: TRBV6-6
clone size: NA
D gene: TRBD2
CDR3 protein: CASLLELAYTDTQYF
CDR3 DNA: TGTGCCAGCCTCCTGGAACTAGCGTACACAGATACGCAGTATTTT

J gene: TRBJ2-3
V gene: TRBV7-9
clone size: once
D gene: NA
CDR3 protein: CASSLDTSSTDTQYF
CDR3 DNA: TGTGCCAGCAGCTTAGACACATCTAGCACAGATACGCAGTATTTT

J gene: TRBJ2-7
V gene: TRBV5-6
clone size: NA
D gene: TRBD1
CDR3 protein: CASSPLRTGDLYEQYF
CDR3 DNA: TGTGCCAGCAGCCCCCTACGGACAGGGGATTTGTACGAGCAGTACTTC

J gene: TRBJ1-1
V gene: TRBV5-1
clone size: NA
D gene: TRBD1
CDR3 protein: CASSPGMLGTGDTEAFF
CDR3 DNA: TGCGCCAGCAGCCCCGGAATGTTGGGGACAGGGGACACTGAAGCTTTCTTT

J gene: TRBJ1-1
V gene: TRBV30
clone size: NA
D gene: NA
CDR3 protein: CAWSVLRGEGGTEAFF
CDR3 DNA: TGTGCCTGGAGTGTACTAAGAGGAGAGGGAGGCACTGAAGCTTTCTTT

J gene: TRBJ2-2
V gene: TRBV27
clone size: NA
D gene: NA
CDR3 protein: CASSQTGELFF
CDR3 DNA: TGTGCCAGCAGCCAGACCGGGGAGCTGTTTTTT

J gene: TRBJ1-2
V gene: TRBV4-1
clone size: few
D gene: NA
CDR3 protein: CASSLGTGYTF
CDR3 DNA: TGCGCCAGCAGCCTCGGCACTGGCTACACCTTC

J gene: TRBJ1-4
V gene: TRBV30
clone size: NA
D gene: NA
CDR3 protein: CAWSVTVGEKLFF
CDR3 DNA: TGTGCCTGGAGTGTGACCGTGGGGGAAAAACTGTTTTTT

J gene: TRBJ2-3
V gene: TRBV4-1
clone size: NA
D gene: TRBD1
CDR3 protein: CASSLTPPGQGSTDTQYF
CDR3 DNA: TGCGCCAGCAGCCTGACCCCGCCGGGACAGGGTAGCACAGATACGCAGTATTTT

J gene: TRBJ2-2
V gene: TRBV27
clone size: few
D gene: TRBD2
CDR3 protein: CASSLAGGNTGELFF
CDR3 DNA: TGTGCCAGCAGTCTAGCGGGGGGGAACACCGGGGAGCTGTTTTTT

J gene: TRBJ1-4
V gene: TRBV27
clone size: NA
D gene: NA
CDR3 protein: CASRRRQSGNEKLFF
CDR3 DNA: TGTGCCAGCAGGCGAAGACAGAGTGGTAATGAAAAACTGTTTTTT

J gene: TRBJ2-7
V gene: TRBV5-5
clone size: NA
D gene: NA
CDR3 protein: CASSPGSAYEQYF
CDR3 DNA: TGTGCCAGCAGCCCAGGATCGGCCTACGAGCAGTACTTC

J gene: TRBJ2-1
V gene: TRBV7-9
clone size: NA
D gene: NA
CDR3 protein: CASSLVDEQFF
CDR3 DNA: TGTGCCAGCAGCTTAGTAGATGAGCAGTTCTTC

J gene: TRBJ1-5
V gene: TRBV9
clone size: NA
D gene: TRBD1
CDR3 protein: CASSGGTAFNQPQHF
CDR3 DNA: TGTGCCAGCAGCGGAGGGACAGCATTCAATCAGCCCCAGCATTTT

J gene: TRBJ2-5
V gene: TRBV13
clone size: NA
D gene: NA
CDR3 protein: CASSLLDSGRRETQYF
CDR3 DNA: TGTGCCAGCAGCTTACTCGATTCAGGGAGGAGGGAGACCCAGTACTTC

J gene: TRBJ1-1
V gene: TRBV19
clone size: NA
D gene: NA
CDR3 protein: CASSPGAAAQTSFF
CDR3 DNA: TGTGCCAGTAGTCCCGGGGCCGCGGCCCAGACTTCTTTCTTT

J gene: TRBJ1-2
V gene: TRBV2
clone size: NA
D gene: NA
CDR3 protein: CASTPGVGGGYTF
CDR3 DNA: TGTGCCAGCACGCCAGGGGTCGGGGGAGGCTACACCTTC

J gene: TRBJ2-1
V gene: TRBV6-5
clone size: NA
D gene: NA
CDR3 protein: CASSYSIGSFRFF
CDR3 DNA: TGTGCCAGCAGTTACTCGATTGGGAGCTTTCGGTTCTTC

J gene: TRBJ2-5
V gene: TRBV9
clone size: NA
D gene: TRBD1
CDR3 protein: CASSIQGAQETQYF
CDR3 DNA: TGTGCCAGCAGCATACAGGGGGCACAAGAGACCCAGTACTTC

J gene: TRBJ1-2
V gene: TRBV14
clone size: few
D gene: NA
CDR3 protein: CASRPDDNYGYTF
CDR3 DNA: TGTGCCAGCAGACCCGACGATAACTATGGCTACACCTTC

J gene: TRBJ1-3
V gene: TRBV28
clone size: NA
D gene: NA
CDR3 protein: CASSLIRPSGNTIYF
CDR3 DNA: TGTGCCAGCAGTTTAATCAGGCCCTCTGGAAACACCATATATTTT

J gene: TRBJ2-5
V gene: TRBV19
clone size: NA
D gene: NA
CDR3 protein: CASADLGGEETQYF
CDR3 DNA: TGTGCCAGCGCCGATCTGGGCGGGGAAGAGACCCAGTACTTC

J gene: TRBJ1-6
V gene: TRBV5-6
clone size: NA
D gene: NA
CDR3 protein: CASSPGDSPLHF
CDR3 DNA: TGTGCCAGCAGCCCTGGGGATTCACCCCTCCACTTT

J gene: TRBJ1-5
V gene: TRBV4-3
clone size: NA
D gene: NA
CDR3 protein: CASSQVPPAGGDVQPQHF
CDR3 DNA: TGCGCCAGCAGCCAAGTGCCCCCTGCGGGGGGCGACGTCCAGCCCCAGCATTTT

J gene: TRBJ2-7
V gene: TRBV27
clone size: NA
D gene: NA
CDR3 protein: CASSLRQDYEQYF
CDR3 DNA: TGTGCCAGCAGTCTCAGACAGGACTACGAGCAGTACTTC

J gene: TRBJ2-3
V gene: TRBV4-3
clone size: NA
D gene: NA
CDR3 protein: CASSHRASTDTQYF
CDR3 DNA: TGCGCCAGCAGCCACCGCGCGAGCACAGATACGCAGTATTTT

J gene: TRBJ2-7
V gene: TRBV4-1
clone size: NA
D gene: TRBD1
CDR3 protein: CASSQVGRGRDEQYF
CDR3 DNA: TGCGCCAGCAGCCAAGTTGGCAGGGGGCGCGATGAGCAGTACTTC

J gene: TRBJ2-2
V gene: TRBV27
clone size: NA
D gene: NA
CDR3 protein: CASSLSTGWGELFF
CDR3 DNA: TGTGCCAGCAGTTTATCCACAGGTTGGGGGGAGCTGTTTTTT

J gene: TRBJ1-1
V gene: TRBV7-9
clone size: once
D gene: NA
CDR3 protein: CASSPTAAIGAFF
CDR3 DNA: TGTGCCAGCAGCCCCACGGCGGCGATAGGGGCTTTCTTT

J gene: TRBJ2-7
V gene: TRBV2
clone size: NA
D gene: NA
CDR3 protein: CASSPLETYEQYF
CDR3 DNA: TGTGCCAGCAGCCCACTTGAAACCTACGAGCAGTACTTC

J gene: TRBJ2-7
V gene: TRBV19
clone size: NA
D gene: TRBD1
CDR3 protein: CASSIVNAGQGIYEQYF
CDR3 DNA: TGTGCCAGTAGTATAGTTAATGCGGGACAGGGGATCTACGAGCAGTACTTC

J gene: TRBJ1-1
V gene: TRBV9
clone size: NA
D gene: NA
CDR3 protein: CASSVGDTEAFF
CDR3 DNA: TGTGCCAGCAGCGTAGGGGACACTGAAGCTTTCTTT